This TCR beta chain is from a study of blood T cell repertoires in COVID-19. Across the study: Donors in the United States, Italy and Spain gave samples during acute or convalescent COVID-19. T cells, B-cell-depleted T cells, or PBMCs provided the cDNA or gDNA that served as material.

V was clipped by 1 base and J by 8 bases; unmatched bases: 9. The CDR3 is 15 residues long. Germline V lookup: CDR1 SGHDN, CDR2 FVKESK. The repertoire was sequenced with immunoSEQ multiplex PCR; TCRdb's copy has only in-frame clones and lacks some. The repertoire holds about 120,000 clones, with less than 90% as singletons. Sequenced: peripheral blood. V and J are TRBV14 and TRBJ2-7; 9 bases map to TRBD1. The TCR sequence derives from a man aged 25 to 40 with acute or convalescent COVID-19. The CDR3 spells CASSQARGQGRQQYF. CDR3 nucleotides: TGTGCCAGCAGCCAAGCCCGGGGACAGGGACGGCAGCAGTACTTC.